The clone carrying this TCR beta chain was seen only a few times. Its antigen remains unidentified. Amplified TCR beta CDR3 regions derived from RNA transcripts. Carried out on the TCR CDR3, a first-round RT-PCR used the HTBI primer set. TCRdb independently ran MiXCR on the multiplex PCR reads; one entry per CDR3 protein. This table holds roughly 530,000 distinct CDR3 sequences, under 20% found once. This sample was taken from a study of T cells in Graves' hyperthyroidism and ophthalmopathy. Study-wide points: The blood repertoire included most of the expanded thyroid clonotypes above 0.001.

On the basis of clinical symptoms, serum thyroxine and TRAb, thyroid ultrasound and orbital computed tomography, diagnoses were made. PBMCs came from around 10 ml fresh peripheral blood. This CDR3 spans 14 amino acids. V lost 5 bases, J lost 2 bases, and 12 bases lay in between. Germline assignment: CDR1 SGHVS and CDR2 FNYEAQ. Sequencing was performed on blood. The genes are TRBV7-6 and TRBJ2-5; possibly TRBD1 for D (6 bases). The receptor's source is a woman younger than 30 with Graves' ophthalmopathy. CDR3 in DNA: TGTGCCAGCAGCGCCCGGACAGTTCAAGAGACCCAGTACTTC. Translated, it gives CASSARTVQETQYF.